This T cell receptor beta chain was profiled in a study of cytomegalovirus exposure and HLA in healthy donors. Study information: In terms of ancestry, the Caucasian-associated cluster contained about 81% of the approximately 430 genotyped donors.

Points on this clone: Its antigen is as yet unknown.

Primers included in the PCR were 60 Vbeta and 13 Jbeta primers. Method: immunoSEQ multiplex PCR; TCRdb's copy keeps in-frame clones and lacks some. This table has around 97,000 clones, 81% appearing once. Germline V gives CDR1 LNHDA, CDR2 SQIVND (reference sequence). Unmatched junction bases numbered 6, after V lost 7 bases and J lost 0 bases. The CDR3 is made up of 15 amino acids. Study observations and caveats: In a later analysis, a missense DCLRE1C variant was linked to TCR beta V- and J-gene trimming. Earlier analysis yielded a pattern in which most TCR beta V segments were productive about 90% or about 30% of the time. While the bulk of TCR sequences proved rare, some public TCRs turned up in many donors.

The sequenced sample consisted of PBMCs. The chain couples TRBV19 to TRBJ1-5; TRBD1 agrees at 7 bases. The origin of this receptor is a man aged 40-49 years in good health and CMV-seropositive. The chain's CDR3 is CASNAWDSSNQPQHF. The CDR3 DNA reads TGTGCCAGTAATGCCTGGGACAGTAGCAATCAGCCCCAGCATTTT.